This TCR beta chain derives from a study of blood T cell repertoires in COVID-19. This clone was seen a few times. As originally analysed: Using reference gene primer amplification, nucleated cell counts were estimated. Sequencing used immunoSEQ multiplex PCR; TCRdb keeps in-frame clones, though not all of them. For V, J and clone size, that table is used; D and trimming come from the DNA. The repertoire holds over 150,000 clones, with roughly 80% as singletons. V lost 5 bases, J lost 4 bases, and 6 bases stayed unmatched. CDR3 length equals 14 residues. Germline CDR1 reads SGHRS; CDR2 reads YFSETQ. This receptor was identified in a man aged 18 to 35 with active or convalescent COVID-19. This chain connects TRBV5-1 to TRBJ1-1, with 9 bases lining up with TRBD1. Sequenced: peripheral blood. The CDR3 region has the DNA TGCGCCAGCAGGGACGGGACAGGGATCACTGAAGCTTTCTTT. Translating it yields CASRDGTGITEAFF. The complete variable domain, with remaining parts taken from reference TRBV5-1 and TRBJ1-1, reads KAGVTQTPRYLIKTRGQQVTLSCSPISGHRSVSWYQQTPGQGLQFLFEYFSETQRNKGNFPGRFSGRQFSNSRSEMNVSTLELGDSALYLCASRDGTGITEAFFGQGTRLTVV.